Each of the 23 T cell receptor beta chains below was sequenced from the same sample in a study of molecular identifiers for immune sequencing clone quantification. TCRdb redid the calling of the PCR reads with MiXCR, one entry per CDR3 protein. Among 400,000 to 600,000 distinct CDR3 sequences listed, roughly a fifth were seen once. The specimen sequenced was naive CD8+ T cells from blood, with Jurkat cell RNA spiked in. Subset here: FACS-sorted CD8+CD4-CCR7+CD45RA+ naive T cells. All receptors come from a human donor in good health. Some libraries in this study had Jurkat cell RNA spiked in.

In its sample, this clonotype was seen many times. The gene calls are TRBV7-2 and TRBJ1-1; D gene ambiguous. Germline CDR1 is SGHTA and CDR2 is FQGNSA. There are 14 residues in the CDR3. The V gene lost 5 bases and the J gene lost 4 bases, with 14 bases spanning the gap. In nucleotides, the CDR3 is TGTGCCAGCAGCCCTCTACAGTACATCACTGAAGCTTTCTTT. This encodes CASSPLQYITEAFF.

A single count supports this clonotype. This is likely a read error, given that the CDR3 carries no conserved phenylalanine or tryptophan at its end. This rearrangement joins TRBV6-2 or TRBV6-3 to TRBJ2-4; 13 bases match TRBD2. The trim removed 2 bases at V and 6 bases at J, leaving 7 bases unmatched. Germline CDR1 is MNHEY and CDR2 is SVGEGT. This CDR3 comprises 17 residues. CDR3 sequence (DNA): TGTGCCAGCAGTTACGTTACTAGCGGGAGGGCCTCAAACATTCAGTACTCC. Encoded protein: CASSYVTSGRASNIQYS.

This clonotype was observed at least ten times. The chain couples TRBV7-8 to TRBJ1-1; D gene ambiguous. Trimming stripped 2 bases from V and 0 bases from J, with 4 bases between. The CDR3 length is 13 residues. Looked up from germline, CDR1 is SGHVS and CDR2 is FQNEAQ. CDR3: CASSLWVNTEAFF. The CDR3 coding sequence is TGTGCCAGCAGCTTATGGGTGAACACTGAAGCTTTCTTT.

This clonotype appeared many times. CDR3 region: CASSSPGGNQYF. The CDR3 DNA sequence: TGTGCCAGCAGTTCCCCTGGGGGTAACCAGTACTTC. V gene TRBV28 combines with J gene TRBJ2-5; D tentatively reads TRBD1 or TRBD2 (5 bases each). V was pared by 4 bases and J by 10 bases, with 13 bases between. The CDR3 sequence is 12 residues long. The V gene's germline CDR1 is MDHEN and CDR2 SYDVKM. The full variable domain, with the rest looked up from reference TRBV28 and TRBJ2-5, is DVKVTQSSRYLVKRTGEKVFLECVQDMDHENMFWYRQDPGLGLRLIYFSYDVKMKEKGDIPEGYSVSREKKERFSLILESASTNQTSMYLCASSSPGGNQYFGPGTRLLVL.

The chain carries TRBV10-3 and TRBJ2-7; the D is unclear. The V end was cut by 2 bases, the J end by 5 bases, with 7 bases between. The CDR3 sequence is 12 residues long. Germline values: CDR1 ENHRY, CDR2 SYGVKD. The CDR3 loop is CAISEVQNEQYF. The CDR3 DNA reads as TGTGCCATCAGTGAGGTTCAGAACGAGCAGTACTTC.

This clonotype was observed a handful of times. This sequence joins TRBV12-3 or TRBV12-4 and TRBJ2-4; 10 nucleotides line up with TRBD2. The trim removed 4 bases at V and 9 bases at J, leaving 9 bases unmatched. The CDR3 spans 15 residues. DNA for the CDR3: TGTGCCAGCAGTTCGACACTAGCGGGAAGGGGCATTCAGTACTTC. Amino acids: CASSSTLAGRGIQYF.

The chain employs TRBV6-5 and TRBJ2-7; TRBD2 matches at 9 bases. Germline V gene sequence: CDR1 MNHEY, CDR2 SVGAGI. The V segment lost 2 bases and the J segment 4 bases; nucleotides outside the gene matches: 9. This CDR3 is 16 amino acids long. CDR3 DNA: TGTGCCAGCAGTTACAGGTTAGCGGGAGCGATTTACGAGCAGTACTTC. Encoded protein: CASSYRLAGAIYEQYF.

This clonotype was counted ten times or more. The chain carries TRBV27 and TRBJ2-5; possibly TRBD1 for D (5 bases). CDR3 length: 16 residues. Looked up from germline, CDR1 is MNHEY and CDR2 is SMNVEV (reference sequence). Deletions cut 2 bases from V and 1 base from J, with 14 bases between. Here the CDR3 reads CASSLDHDSTQETQYF. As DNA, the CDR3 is TGTGCCAGCAGTTTAGACCACGACAGTACCCAAGAGACCCAGTACTTC.

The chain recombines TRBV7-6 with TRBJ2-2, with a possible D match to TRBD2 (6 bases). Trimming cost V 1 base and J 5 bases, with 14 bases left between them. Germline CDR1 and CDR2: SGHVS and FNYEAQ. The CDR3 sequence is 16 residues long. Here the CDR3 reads CASSLDAEGRTGELFF. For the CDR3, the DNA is TGTGCCAGCAGCTTAGACGCGGAGGGGCGTACCGGGGAGCTGTTTTTT.

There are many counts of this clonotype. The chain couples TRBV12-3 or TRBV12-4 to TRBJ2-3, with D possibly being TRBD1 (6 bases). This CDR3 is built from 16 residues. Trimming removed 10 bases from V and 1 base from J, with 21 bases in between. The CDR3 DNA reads TGTGCCACCTCTCCCTGGGGGCAGGGGCGCACAGATACGCAGTATTTT. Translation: CATSPWGQGRTDTQYF.

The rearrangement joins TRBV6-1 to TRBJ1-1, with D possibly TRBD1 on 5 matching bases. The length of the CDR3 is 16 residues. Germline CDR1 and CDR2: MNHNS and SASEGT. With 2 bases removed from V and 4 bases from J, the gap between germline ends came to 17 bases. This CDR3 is CASSEFWGDVGTEAFF. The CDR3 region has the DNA TGTGCCAGCAGTGAATTCTGGGGGGATGTCGGCACTGAAGCTTTCTTT.

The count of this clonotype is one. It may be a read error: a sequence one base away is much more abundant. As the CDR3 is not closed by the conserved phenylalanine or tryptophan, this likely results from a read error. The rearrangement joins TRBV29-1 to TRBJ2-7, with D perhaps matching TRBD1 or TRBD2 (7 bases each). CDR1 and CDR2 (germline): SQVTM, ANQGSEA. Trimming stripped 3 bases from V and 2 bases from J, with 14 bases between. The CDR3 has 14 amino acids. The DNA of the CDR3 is TGCAGCGTTGAGGGGAGGGGGCGTACCTACGAGCAGTACCTC. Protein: CSVEGRGRTYEQYL.

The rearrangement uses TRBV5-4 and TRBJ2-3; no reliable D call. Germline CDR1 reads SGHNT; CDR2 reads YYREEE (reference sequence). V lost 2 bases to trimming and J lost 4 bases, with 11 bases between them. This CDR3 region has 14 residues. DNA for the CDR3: TGTGCCAGCAGCTTAGGTGGGGTTTCAGATACGCAGTATTTT. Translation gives CASSLGGVSDTQYF.

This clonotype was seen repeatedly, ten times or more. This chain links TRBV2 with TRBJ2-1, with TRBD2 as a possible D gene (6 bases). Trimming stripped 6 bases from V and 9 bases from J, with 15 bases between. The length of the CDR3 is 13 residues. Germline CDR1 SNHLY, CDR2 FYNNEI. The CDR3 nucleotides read TGTGCCAGCAGAGCACGACTAGGACTTGAGCAGTTCTTC. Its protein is CASRARLGLEQFF.

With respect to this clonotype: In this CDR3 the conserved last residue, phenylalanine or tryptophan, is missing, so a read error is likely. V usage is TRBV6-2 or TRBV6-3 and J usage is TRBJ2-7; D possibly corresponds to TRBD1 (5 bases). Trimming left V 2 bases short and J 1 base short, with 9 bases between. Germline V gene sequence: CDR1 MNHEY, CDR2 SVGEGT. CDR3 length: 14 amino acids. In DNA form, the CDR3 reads TGTGCCAGCAGTTACGGGGCCAGATCCTACGAGCAGTACATC. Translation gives CASSYGARSYEQYI.

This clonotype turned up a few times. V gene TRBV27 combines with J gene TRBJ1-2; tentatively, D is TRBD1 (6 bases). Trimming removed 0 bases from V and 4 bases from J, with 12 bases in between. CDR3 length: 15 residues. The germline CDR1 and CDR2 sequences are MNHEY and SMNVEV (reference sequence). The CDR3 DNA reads TGTGCCAGCAGTTTATCGGGGGCGTCTGCCTATGGCTACACCTTC. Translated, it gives CASSLSGASAYGYTF.

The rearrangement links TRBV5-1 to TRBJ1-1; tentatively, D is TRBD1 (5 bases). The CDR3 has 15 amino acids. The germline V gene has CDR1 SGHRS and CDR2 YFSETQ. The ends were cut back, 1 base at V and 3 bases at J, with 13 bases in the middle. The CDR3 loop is CASSLYTGVYTEAFF. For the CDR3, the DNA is TGCGCCAGCAGCTTGTATACAGGTGTCTACACTGAAGCTTTCTTT.

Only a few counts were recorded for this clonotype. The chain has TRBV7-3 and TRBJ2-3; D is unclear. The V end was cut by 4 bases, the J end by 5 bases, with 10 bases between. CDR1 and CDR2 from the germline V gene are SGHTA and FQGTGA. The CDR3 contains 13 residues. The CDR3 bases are TGTGCCAGCAGCTCCTTCTCGGGAGATACGCAGTATTTT. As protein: CASSSFSGDTQYF.

CDR3: CASSQAFPSGPYNEQFF. CDR3 bases: TGCGCCAGCAGCCAAGCCTTCCCTAGCGGGCCCTACAATGAGCAGTTCTTC. V usage is TRBV4-1 and J usage is TRBJ2-1; TRBD2 matches 8 bases. This CDR3 region has 17 residues. V lost 1 base, J lost 2 bases, and 7 bases stayed unmatched. Germline V CDR1 and CDR2: MGHRA, YSYEKL.

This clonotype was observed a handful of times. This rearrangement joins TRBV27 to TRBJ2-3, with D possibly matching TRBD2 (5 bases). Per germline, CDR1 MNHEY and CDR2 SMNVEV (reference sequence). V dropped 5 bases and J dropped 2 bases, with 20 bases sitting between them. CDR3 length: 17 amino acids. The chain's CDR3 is CASSMTGRALPTDTQYF. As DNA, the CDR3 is TGTGCCAGCAGTATGACCGGGCGGGCTCTTCCCACAGATACGCAGTATTTT.

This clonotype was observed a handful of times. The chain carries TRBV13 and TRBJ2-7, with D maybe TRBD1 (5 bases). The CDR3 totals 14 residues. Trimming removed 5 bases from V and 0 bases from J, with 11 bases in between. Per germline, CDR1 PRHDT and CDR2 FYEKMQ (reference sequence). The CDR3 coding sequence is TGTGCCAGCAGCCTCATCGACAGCTCCTACGAGCAGTACTTC. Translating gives CASSLIDSSYEQYF. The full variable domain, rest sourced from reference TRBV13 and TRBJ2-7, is AAGVIQSPRHLIKEKRETATLKCYPIPRHDTVYWYQQGPGQDPQFLISFYEKMQSDKGSIPDRFSAQQFSDYHSELNMSSLELGDSALYFCASSLIDSSYEQYFGPGTRLTVT.

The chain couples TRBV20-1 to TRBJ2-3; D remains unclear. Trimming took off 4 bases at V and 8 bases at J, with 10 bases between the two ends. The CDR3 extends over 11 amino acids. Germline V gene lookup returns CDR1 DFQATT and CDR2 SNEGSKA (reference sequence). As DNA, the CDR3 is TGCAGTGCTACCTTTCGAGGTACGCAGTATTTT. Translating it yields CSATFRGTQYF.

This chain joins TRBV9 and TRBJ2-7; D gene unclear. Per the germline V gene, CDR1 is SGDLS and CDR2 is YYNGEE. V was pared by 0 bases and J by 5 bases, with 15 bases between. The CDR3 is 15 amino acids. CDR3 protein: CASSVEGVSTNEQYF. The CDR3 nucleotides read TGTGCCAGCAGCGTAGAGGGTGTATCGACGAACGAGCAGTACTTC.